The subject of this entry is one T cell receptor beta chain. Its binding antigen is unknown. Base qualities were left out, and no much larger clone turns up one base away. The CDR3 regions of human TCRbeta chains were analyzed by immunosequencing. Per the authors' processing: TCRs in the repertoires were compared against a reference library of SARS-CoV-2-specific TCRs that had been generated with the MIRA antigen-specificity platform. Breadth was defined as the fraction of unique TCRs that were SARS-CoV-2-associated, and depth was defined as the fraction of total T cells that were SARS-CoV-2-associated. Using the MIRA data, every spike-specific TCR was mapped to the spike region that the TCR reacted to and assigned to either a CD4 or a CD8 class. Log10-transformed breadth and depth values were compared by one-way ANOVA with Sidak's multiple comparisons tests. As stored in TCRdb, this immuneACCESS dataset retains in-frame rearrangements with V and J assigned. A fraction of the clones does not appear; measured against another copy, unresolved V genes explain less than half of the discrepancy, and the remainder lacks a known reason. D and trimming come from the DNA, and the V and J calls and clone size come from that table. The sample profile shows 85,000 to 130,000 clones; about 90% of them were found once. Less than 9.5% of the sample goes to the ten largest clones.

Cut back by 6 bases and 2 bases, the V and J ends lie 10 bases apart. The CDR3, cysteine through phenylalanine, is 13 amino acids long. Just CDR3 DNA is preserved here, 39 bases in frame from base 1. The germline V gene sets CDR1 to SNHLY and CDR2 to FYNNEI. The sample is drawn from a study of T cell responses to AZD1222 COVID-19 vaccine (dated by TCRdb to about 2021). Regarding the complete study: TCR sequencing covered 233 trial participants: some 210 given two doses of AZD1222 and around 26 given two doses of MenACWY control vaccine. Trial participants were enrolled by age into 18-55, 56-69 and 70-plus year subgroups, with 148, 28 and 57 TCR-sequenced participants respectively. The paper as a whole reports these results and caveats: Most participants were white British and females outnumbered males, and the authors suggested that clonal diversity may have been underestimated. After two AZD1222 doses, spike-specific TCR breadth and depth were significantly higher than at day 0 and than in MenACWY recipients. Reportedly, almost half of the unique spike-specific TCRs recognized epitopes lying outside the regions that are mutated in the B.1.351 and B.1.1.7 variants. Conclusions about previously exposed vaccinees are limited, since just a handful of AZD1222 recipients were seropositive for SARS-CoV-2 at baseline. Vaccine-associated CD4 TCRs spanned the whole spike protein, with dominant responses in regions 160-218 and 743-854. In the small 56-69-year group, the increase in depth fell short of significance, most likely because of low power. Because no day 14 peak-response samples were available, repertoires were characterized only after the peak T cell response.

In the paper's terms, the time point label means: about 28 days (+/-7) after the second vaccine dose. AZD1222 recipients whose second dose came at about 4 weeks and those whose second dose came at about 12 weeks were combined into one group, since spike-specific TCR depth and breadth did not differ between the two schedules. Samples from vaccinated people were obtained from the UK trials COV001 and COV002, which included a single-blind randomized controlled phase 2/3 trial of AZD1222 (ChAdOx1 nCoV-19) in healthy adults. For TCRbeta chain sequencing, PBMC samples were collected from trial participants at day 0 and at day 28 after the second dose.

This clonotype was obtained from an adult who received the AZD1222 COVID-19 vaccine. The sequencing here drew on peripheral blood, taken 28 days after the second AZD1222 dose. Rearrangement joined TRBV2 to TRBJ1-2; the D region possibly corresponds to TRBD1 (6 bases align). The CDR3 amino acid sequence is: CASRDSSNYGYTF. The nucleotide sequence reads TGTGCCAGCAGGGACAGCTCAAACTATGGCTACACCTTC. The variable domain in full, with residues beyond the CDR3 obtained from the reference TRBV2 and TRBJ1-2 genes, is EPEVTQTPSHQVTQMGQEVILRCVPISNHLYFYWYRQILGQKVEFLVSFYNNEISEKSEIFDDQFSVERPDGSNFTLKIRSTKLEDSAMYFCASRDSSNYGYTFGSGTRLTVV.